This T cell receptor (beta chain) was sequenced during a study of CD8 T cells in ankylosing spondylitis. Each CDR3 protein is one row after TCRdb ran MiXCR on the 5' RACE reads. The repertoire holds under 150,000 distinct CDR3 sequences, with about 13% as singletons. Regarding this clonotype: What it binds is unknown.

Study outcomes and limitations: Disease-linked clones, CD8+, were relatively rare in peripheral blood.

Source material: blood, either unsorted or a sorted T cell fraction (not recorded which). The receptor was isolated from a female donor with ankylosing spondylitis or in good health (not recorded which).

Here the CDR3 DNA reads TGTGCCAGCAGTGATGGGGATCAGCCCCAGCATTTT. Its protein product is CASSDGDQPQHF. This chain uses TRBV6-1 with TRBJ1-5; no definite D call. Trimming shortened V by 3 bases and J by 5 bases, and 5 bases separated the two germline ends. Germline V lookup: CDR1 MNHNS, CDR2 SASEGT. This CDR3 contains 12 residues.